Detailed here is one TCR beta chain. The sample originates from a study of cytomegalovirus exposure and HLA in healthy donors. The CDR3 is made up of 18 amino acids. From germline, CDR1 is SEHNR and CDR2 FQNEAQ (reference sequence). With 2 bases removed from V and 7 bases from J, the gap between germline ends came to 27 bases. PCR involved 60 Vbeta and 13 Jbeta primers. Sequenced by immunoSEQ multiplex PCR; TCRdb stores in-frame clones only, minus some. The data contain 160,000 or so clones, around three quarters of them seen just once; the ten biggest clones take up 2.1%. Material: PBMCs. The receptor's source is a man aged 40-50 years in good health and CMV-seronegative. The rearrangement uses TRBV7-9 and TRBJ2-7; D not certain. CDR3 loop: CASSLPDTQPIILGEQYF. The CDR3 nucleotides are TGTGCCAGCAGCTTACCCGACACACAGCCCATAATCCTGGGTGAGCAGTACTTC.